This TCR beta chain was captured by sequencing in a study of OX40 agonist ivuxolimab in advanced cancers. Study information: In this cohort, patients received ivuxolimab, an agonistic anti-OX40 (CD134) antibody.

The CDR3 length is 15 residues. Germline V gene sequence: CDR1 MNHEY, CDR2 SMNVEV (reference sequence). Trimming removed 6 bases at V and 0 bases at J, with 12 bases between. Study-level points and caveats: In a subset of nonresponders, normalized T-cell clonal expansion was also low.

Sequenced by immunoSEQ multiplex PCR; TCRdb stores in-frame clones only, minus some. This table has tens of thousands of clones, 94% appearing once. This clone occurred once. Its antigen is as yet unknown. Sequencing was performed on CD4+ or CD8+ T cells sorted from blood, taken in a trial of the OX40 agonist ivuxolimab. This clonotype was obtained from an adult with an advanced solid tumor such as melanoma, head and neck, liver or kidney cancer. The chain employs TRBV27 and TRBJ1-3; the D gene is possibly TRBD1 (5 bases). CDR3 amino acids: CASRQTAFSGNTIYF. The CDR3 bases are TGTGCCAGCAGGCAGACAGCGTTCTCTGGAAACACCATATATTTT.